This is a list of T cell receptor beta chains from one sample in a study of human T cells and chemical hapten exposure. TCRdb processed the RACE reads anew with MiXCR; each CDR3 protein has one entry. The sample lists some 98,000 distinct CDR3 sequences; roughly 10% were seen once. This sample comprised whole blood, obtained in connection with sensitization to the hapten diphenylcyclopropenone (DPC). The receptors shown here come from a woman in her sixties or seventies with alopecia areata. Some clones in this sample may be carry-over from other donors' samples. Each CDR3 is given with its conserved first and last residue. A D gene is named only where the DNA matches it firmly. Size tells how often a clone was seen (once, few, many) or the class of an expanded clone, and some rows leave it out.

cdr3_length d_call j_call clone_size v_call cdr3_aa cdr3_nt
12 TRBD1 TRBJ1-1 many TRBV20-1 CSAREGATEAFF TGCAGTGCCAGGGAGGGGGCCACTGAAGCTTTCTTT
18 TRBD1 TRBJ1-5 many TRBV7-8 CASSTTYRGQYSNQPQHF TGTGCCAGCAGCACGACCTACAGGGGACAATATAGCAATCAGCCCCAGCATTTT
14 TRBD2 TRBJ2-7 many TRBV5-1 CASSTAGITYEQYF TGCGCCAGCAGCACAGCGGGGATTACCTACGAGCAGTACTTC
14 TRBD1 TRBJ1-2 many TRBV6-5 CASRNRDRVYGYTF TGTGCCAGCAGGAACCGGGACAGGGTTTATGGCTACACCTTC
13 TRBD2 TRBJ2-7 many TRBV30 CAWSVSRGSEQYF TGTGCCTGGAGTGTTTCCCGCGGGAGTGAGCAGTACTTC
14 - TRBJ2-2 many TRBV19 CASSRQPNTGELFF TGTGCCAGTAGTCGACAGCCGAACACCGGGGAGCTGTTTTTT
14 - TRBJ1-6 many TRBV10-3 CAISEGRPNSPLHF TGTGCCATCAGTGAAGGGCGGCCTAATTCACCCCTCCACTTT
15 TRBD2 TRBJ2-1 many TRBV11-2 CASSSAGGGANEQFF TGTGCCAGCAGCTCCGCTGGCGGGGGGGCAAATGAGCAGTTCTTC
16 - TRBJ2-5 many TRBV28 CASSFPGGPPQETQYF TGTGCCAGCAGTTTCCCAGGTGGACCCCCCCAAGAGACCCAGTACTTC
14 - TRBJ1-2 many TRBV14 CASSQAGRNYGYTF TGTGCCAGCAGCCAGGCCGGGCGAAACTATGGCTACACCTTC
15 TRBD2 TRBJ2-2 many TRBV2 CASSVTAGVAGELFF TGTGCCAGCAGTGTTACCGCGGGGGTGGCCGGGGAGCTGTTTTTT
15 TRBD1 TRBJ2-5 few TRBV3-1 CASSQGQGARETQYF TGTGCCAGCAGCCAAGGACAGGGGGCTCGGGAGACCCAGTACTTC
15 - TRBJ2-3 many TRBV20-1 CSARPGASGTDTQYF TGCAGTGCTAGACCTGGCGCTAGCGGCACAGATACGCAGTATTTT
19 - TRBJ1-6 few TRBV6-5 CASSYKPPALYVYNSPLHF TGTGCCAGCAGTTACAAGCCCCCGGCACTCTACGTCTATAATTCACCCCTCCACTTT
17 - TRBJ1-2 - TRBV5-1 CASSLDWGTSDNYGYTF TGCGCCAGCAGCTTGGATTGGGGTACGTCCGATAACTATGGCTACACCTTC
14 - TRBJ2-5 few TRBV11-2 CASSLDKSQETQYF TGTGCCAGCAGCTTAGATAAGTCACAAGAGACCCAGTACTTC
16 - TRBJ1-3 - TRBV6-5 CASSYSQGGSGNTIYF TGTGCCAGCAGTTACTCGCAAGGGGGATCTGGAAACACCATATATTTT